This T cell receptor beta chain came from a study of CD8+CD57+ T cells in acquired aplastic anemia. The wider study: The DNA of sorted CD4+ and CD8+ cells averaged roughly 3.2 ug. Sequencing produced an average of about 9.8 million reads per healthy donor for CD4+ cells. Study-level results: There were over 25 CD8+ CDR3 sequences that occurred in both patients and controls.

This clonotype was recorded at least ten times. Its antigen is unknown. The germline V gene encodes CDR1 SGDLS and CDR2 YYNGEE. This CDR3 region has 15 residues. V was pared by 0 bases and J by 2 bases, with 9 bases between. Genomic DNA templated the TCR beta VDJ and CDR3 profiling. TCRdb called the reads again in MiXCR, with one record for every CDR3 protein. The sample lists about 48,000 distinct CDR3 sequences; 55% to 75% were seen once. Sequencing used sorted CD4+, CD8+, or CD8+CD57+ T cells (not recorded which) from PBMCs. The rearrangement links TRBV9 to TRBJ1-5; possibly TRBD1 for D (6 bases). This TCR was sampled from a human donor in good health, serving as a control. CDR3 DNA: TGTGCCAGCAGCGTAGCGGGGGGCGGCAATCAGCCCCAGCATTTT. Translated: CASSVAGGGNQPQHF.